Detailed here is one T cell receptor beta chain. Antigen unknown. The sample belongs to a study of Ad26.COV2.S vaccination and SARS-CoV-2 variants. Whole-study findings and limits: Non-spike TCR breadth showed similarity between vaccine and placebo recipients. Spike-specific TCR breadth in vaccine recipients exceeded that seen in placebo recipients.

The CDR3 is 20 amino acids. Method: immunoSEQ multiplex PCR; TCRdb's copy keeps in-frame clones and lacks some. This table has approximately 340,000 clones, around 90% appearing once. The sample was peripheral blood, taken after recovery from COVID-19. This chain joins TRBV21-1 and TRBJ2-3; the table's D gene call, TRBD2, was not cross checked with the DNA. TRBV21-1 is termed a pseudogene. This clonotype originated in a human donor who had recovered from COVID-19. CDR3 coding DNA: TGTGCCAGCAGCAGCCGACAGGGGCGTACTAGCGGGGGGTTCACAGATACGCAGTATTTT. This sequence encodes CASSSRQGRTSGGFTDTQYF.